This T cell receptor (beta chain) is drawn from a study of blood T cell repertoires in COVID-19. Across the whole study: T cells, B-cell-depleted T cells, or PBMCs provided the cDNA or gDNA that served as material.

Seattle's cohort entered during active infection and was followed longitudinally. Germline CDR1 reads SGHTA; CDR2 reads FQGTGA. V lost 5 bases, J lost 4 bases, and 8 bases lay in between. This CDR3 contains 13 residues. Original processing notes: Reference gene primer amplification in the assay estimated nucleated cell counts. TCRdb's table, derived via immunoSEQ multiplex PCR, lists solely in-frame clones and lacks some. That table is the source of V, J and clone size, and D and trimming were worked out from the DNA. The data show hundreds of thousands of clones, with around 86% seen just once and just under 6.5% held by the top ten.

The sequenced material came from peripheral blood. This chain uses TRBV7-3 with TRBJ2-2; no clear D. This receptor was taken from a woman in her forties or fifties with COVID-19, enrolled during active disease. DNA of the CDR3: TGTGCCAGCAGCCCGCGCCCCACCGGGGAGCTGTTTTTT. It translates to CASSPRPTGELFF.